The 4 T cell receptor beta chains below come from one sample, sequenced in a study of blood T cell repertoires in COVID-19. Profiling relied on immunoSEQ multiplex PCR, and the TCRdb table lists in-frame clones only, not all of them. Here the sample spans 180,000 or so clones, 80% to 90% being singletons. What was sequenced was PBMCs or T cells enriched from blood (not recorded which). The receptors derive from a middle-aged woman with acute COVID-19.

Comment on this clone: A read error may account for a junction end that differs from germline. DNA for the CDR3: TGCGCCAGCAGCTTAGTCGTCAGTTCTGGGGCCAACGTCCTGACTTTC. It is translated as CASSLVVSSGANVLTF. V usage is TRBV7-9 and J usage is TRBJ2-6; no reliable D call. The length of the CDR3 is 16 residues. Germline CDR1 and CDR2: SEHNR and FQNEAQ (reference sequence).

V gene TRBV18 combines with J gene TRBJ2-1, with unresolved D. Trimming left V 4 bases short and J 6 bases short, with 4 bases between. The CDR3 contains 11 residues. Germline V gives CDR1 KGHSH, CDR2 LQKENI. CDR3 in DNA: TGTGCCAGCTCACGAGGCAATGAGCAGTTCTTC. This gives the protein CASSRGNEQFF.

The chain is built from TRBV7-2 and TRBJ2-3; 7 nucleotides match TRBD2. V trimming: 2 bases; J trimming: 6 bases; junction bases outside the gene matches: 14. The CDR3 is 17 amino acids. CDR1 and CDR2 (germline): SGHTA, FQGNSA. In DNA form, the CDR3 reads TGTGCCAGCAGCTTATTTCTGGGCGGGAGTCGCGTGGATACGCAGTATTTT. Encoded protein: CASSLFLGGSRVDTQYF.

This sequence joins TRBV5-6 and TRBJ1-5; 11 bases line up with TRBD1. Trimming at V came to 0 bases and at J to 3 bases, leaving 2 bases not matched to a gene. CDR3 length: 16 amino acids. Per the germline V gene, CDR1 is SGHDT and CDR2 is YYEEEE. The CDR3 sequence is CASSLEGQGANQPQHF. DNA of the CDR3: TGTGCCAGCAGCTTGGAAGGACAGGGGGCCAATCAGCCCCAGCATTTT.